This T cell receptor (beta chain) originates from a study of shared clonotypes between healthy human individuals. Germline CDR1 and CDR2: MGHRA and YSYEKL. Trimming cost V 4 bases and J 3 bases, with 9 bases left between them. CDR3 length: 13 amino acids. This table comes from immunoSEQ multiplex PCR, and its TCRdb copy is limited to in-frame clones, with some not included. This table holds under 600,000 clones, about 96% found once. Overall study results and limits: Among non-shared clonotypes, generation probabilities were lower than among those shared by all four donors.

Negatively enriched CD4+ T cells were divided by CD45RA into naive and memory. On this clone: Its antigen is still unknown.

The source of this sequence is a woman aged 25 to 39 in good health. The sequenced sample was naive CD4+ T cells sorted from blood. Subset noted: CD45RA+ positively selected. The J gene is TRBJ2-5, the V gene TRBV4-1; weak D call: TRBD1 (5 bases). CDR3 DNA sequence: TGCGCCAGCAGCCCAGACAGCGAAGAGACCCAGTACTTC. Its protein is CASSPDSEETQYF.